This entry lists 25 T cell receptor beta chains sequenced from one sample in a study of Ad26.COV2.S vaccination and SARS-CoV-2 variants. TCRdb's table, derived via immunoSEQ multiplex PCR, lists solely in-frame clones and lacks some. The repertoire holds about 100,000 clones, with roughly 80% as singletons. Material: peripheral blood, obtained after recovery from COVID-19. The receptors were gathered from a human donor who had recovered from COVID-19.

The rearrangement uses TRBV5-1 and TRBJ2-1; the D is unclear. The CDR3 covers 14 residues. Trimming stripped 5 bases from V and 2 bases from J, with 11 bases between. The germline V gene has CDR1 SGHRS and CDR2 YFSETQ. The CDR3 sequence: CASRSQGPYNEQFF. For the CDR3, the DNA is TGCGCCAGCAGGTCCCAAGGCCCCTACAATGAGCAGTTCTTC.

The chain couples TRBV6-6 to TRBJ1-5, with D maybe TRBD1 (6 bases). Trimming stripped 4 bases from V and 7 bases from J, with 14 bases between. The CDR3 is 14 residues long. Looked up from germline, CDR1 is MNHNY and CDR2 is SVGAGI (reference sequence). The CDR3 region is CASSSPGHEQPQHF. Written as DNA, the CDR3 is TGTGCCAGCAGTTCCCCGGGACATGAGCAGCCCCAGCATTTT.

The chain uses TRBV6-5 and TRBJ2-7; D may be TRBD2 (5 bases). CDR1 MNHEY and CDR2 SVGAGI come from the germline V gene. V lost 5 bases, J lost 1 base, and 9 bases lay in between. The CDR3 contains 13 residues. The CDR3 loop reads CASSSRTSYEQYF. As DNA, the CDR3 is TGTGCCAGCAGTAGCCGGACTTCCTACGAGCAGTACTTC.

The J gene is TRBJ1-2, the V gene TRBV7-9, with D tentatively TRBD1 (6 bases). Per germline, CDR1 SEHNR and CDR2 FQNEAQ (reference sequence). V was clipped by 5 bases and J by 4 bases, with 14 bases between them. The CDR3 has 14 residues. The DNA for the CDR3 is TGTGCCAGCAGCCCAAATGACAGGAGCTATGGCTACACCTTC. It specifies CASSPNDRSYGYTF.

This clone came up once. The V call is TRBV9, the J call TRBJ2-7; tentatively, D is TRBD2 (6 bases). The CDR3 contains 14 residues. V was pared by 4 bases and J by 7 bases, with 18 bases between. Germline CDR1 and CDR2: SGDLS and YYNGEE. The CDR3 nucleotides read TGTGCCAGCAGCCCTCATGAGGGTAGCGGTGAGCAGTACTTC. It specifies CASSPHEGSGEQYF.

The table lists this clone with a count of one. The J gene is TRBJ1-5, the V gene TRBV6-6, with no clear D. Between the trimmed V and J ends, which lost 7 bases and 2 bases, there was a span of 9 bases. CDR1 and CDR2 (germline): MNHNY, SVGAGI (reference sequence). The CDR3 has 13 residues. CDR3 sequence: CASKSEGNQPQHF. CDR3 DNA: TGTGCCAGCAAATCTGAAGGCAATCAGCCCCAGCATTTT.

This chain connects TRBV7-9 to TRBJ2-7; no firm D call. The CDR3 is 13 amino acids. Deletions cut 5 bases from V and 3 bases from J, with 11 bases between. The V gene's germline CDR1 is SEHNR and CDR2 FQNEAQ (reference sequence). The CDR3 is CASSPEVSYEQYF. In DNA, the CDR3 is TGTGCCAGCAGCCCAGAGGTCAGCTACGAGCAGTACTTC.

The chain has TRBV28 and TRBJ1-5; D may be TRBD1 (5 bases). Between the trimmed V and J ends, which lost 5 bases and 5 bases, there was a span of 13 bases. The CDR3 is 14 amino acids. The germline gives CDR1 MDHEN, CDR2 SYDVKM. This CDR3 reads CASSRQIGDQPQHF. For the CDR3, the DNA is TGTGCCAGCAGTCGACAGATAGGGGATCAGCCCCAGCATTTT.

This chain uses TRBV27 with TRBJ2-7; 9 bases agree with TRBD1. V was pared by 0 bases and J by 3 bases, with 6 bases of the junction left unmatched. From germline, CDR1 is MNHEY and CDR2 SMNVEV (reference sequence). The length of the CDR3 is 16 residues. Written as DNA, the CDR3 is TGTGCCAGCAGTTTATCGGGGACAGGGTACCACTACGAGCAGTACTTC. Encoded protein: CASSLSGTGYHYEQYF.

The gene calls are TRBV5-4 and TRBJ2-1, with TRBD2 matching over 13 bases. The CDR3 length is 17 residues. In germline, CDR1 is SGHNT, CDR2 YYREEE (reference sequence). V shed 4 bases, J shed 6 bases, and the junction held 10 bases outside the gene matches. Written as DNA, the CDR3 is TGTGCCAGCAGCCCGATCATGACTAGCGGGGGGACCAATGAGCAGTTCTTC. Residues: CASSPIMTSGGTNEQFF.

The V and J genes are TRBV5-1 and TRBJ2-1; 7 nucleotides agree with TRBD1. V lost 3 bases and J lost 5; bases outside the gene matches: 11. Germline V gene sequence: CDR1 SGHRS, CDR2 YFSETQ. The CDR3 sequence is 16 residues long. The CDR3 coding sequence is TGCGCCAGCAGCTCTTCGACAGGGTTAGGGCACAATGAGCAGTTCTTC. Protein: CASSSSTGLGHNEQFF.

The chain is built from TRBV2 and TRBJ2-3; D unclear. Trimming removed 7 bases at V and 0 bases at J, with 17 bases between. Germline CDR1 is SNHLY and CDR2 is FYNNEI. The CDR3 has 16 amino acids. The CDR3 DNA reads TGTGCCAGCAAGGGTGGCGGATCGTCTAGCACAGATACGCAGTATTTT. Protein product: CASKGGGSSSTDTQYF.

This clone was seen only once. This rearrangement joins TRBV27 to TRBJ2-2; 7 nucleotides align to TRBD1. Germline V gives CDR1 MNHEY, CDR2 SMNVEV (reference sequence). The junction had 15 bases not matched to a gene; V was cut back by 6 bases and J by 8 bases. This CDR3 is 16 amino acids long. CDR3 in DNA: TGTGCCAGCAGCTATACCCGGGACAGCGTTCGAGGGGAGCTGTTTTTT. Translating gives CASSYTRDSVRGELFF.

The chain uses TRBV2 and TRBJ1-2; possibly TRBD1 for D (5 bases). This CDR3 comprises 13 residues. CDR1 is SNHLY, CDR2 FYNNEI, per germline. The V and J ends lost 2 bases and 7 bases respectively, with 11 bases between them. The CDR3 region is CASSEWRGRGYTF. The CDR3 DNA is TGTGCCAGCAGTGAATGGAGGGGTCGTGGCTACACCTTC.

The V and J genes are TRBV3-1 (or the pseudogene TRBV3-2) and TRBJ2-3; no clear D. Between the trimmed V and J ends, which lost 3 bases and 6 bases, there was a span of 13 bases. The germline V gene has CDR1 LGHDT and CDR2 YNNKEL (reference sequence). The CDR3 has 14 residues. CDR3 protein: CASSHLAAGDTQYF. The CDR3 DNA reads TGTGCCAGCAGCCATCTGGCCGCCGGGGATACGCAGTATTTT.

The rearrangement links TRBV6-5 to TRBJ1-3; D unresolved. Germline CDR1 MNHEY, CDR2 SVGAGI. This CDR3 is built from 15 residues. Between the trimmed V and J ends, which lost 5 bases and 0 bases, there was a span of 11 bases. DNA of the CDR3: TGTGCCAGCAGTCTAGGACGGACCTCTGGAAACACCATATATTTT. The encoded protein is CASSLGRTSGNTIYF.

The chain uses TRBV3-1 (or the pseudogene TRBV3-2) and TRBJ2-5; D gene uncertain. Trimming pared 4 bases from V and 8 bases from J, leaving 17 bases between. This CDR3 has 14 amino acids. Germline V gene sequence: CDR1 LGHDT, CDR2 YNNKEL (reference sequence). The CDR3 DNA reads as TGTGCCAGCAGCCTTCCCTACCGGGCCTACACCCAGTACTTC. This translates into CASSLPYRAYTQYF.

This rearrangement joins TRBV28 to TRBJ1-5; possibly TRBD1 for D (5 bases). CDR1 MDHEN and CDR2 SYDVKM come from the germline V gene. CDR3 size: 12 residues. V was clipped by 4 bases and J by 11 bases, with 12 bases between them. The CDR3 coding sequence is TGTGCCAGCAGTTCGCAACAGGATGCCCAGCATTTT. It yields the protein CASSSQQDAQHF.

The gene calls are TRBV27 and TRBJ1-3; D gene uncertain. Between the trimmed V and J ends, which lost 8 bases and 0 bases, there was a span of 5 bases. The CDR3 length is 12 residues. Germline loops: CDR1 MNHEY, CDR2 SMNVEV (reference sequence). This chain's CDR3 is CASPCSGNTIYF. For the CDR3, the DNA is TGTGCCAGCCCCTGCTCTGGAAACACCATATATTTT.

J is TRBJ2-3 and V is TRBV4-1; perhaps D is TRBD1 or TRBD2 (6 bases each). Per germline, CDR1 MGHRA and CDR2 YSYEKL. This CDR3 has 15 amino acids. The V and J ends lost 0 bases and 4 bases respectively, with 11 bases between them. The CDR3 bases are TGCGCCAGCAGCCAAGAAGGGGGGTTACCAGATACGCAGTATTTT. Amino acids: CASSQEGGLPDTQYF.

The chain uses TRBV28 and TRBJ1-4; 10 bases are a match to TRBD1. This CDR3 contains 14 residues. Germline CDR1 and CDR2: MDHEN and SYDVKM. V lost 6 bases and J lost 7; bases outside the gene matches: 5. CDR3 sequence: CASSQTGGGEKLFF. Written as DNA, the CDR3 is TGTGCCAGCAGCCAGACAGGGGGCGGTGAAAAACTGTTTTTT. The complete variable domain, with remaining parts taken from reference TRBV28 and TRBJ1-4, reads DVKVTQSSRYLVKRTGEKVFLECVQDMDHENMFWYRQDPGLGLRLIYFSYDVKMKEKGDIPEGYSVSREKKERFSLILESASTNQTSMYLCASSQTGGGEKLFFGSGTQLSVL.

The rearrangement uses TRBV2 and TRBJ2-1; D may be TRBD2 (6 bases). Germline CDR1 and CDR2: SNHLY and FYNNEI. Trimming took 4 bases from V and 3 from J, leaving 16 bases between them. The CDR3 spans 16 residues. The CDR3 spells CASSARRAGGYNEQFF. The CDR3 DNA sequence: TGTGCCAGCAGTGCCCGTAGGGCCGGGGGCTACAATGAGCAGTTCTTC. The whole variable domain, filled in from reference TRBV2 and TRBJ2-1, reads EPEVTQTPSHQVTQMGQEVILRCVPISNHLYFYWYRQILGQKVEFLVSFYNNEISEKSEIFDDQFSVERPDGSNFTLKIRSTKLEDSAMYFCASSARRAGGYNEQFFGPGTRLTVL.

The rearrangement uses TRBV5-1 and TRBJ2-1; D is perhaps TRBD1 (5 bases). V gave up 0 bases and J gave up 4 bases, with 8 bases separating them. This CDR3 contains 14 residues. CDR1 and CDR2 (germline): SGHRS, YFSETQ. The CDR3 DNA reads TGCGCCAGCAGCTTGGACAGGATTTACAATGAGCAGTTCTTC. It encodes CASSLDRIYNEQFF.

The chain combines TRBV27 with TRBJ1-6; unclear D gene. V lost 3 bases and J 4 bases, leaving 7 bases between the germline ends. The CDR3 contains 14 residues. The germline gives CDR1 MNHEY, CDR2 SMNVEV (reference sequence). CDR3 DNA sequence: TGTGCCAGCAGTTTGCAAGGTTATAATTCACCCCTCCACTTT. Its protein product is CASSLQGYNSPLHF.

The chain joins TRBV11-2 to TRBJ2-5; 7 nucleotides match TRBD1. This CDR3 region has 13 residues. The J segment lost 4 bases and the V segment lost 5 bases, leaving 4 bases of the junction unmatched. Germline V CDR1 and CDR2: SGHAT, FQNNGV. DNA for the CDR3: TGTGCCAGCAGCCGGGACAGAGGAGAGACCCAGTACTTC. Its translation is CASSRDRGETQYF.